Following are 15 T cell receptor beta chains from one sample sequenced in a study of breast tumors, draining lymph nodes, adjacent tissues. TCRdb reprocessed the multiplex PCR reads with MiXCR, giving one entry per CDR3 protein. Among 50,000 to 75,000 distinct CDR3 sequences listed, roughly 57% were seen once. Sequencing input: breast tumor tissue. The receptors stem from a female donor with breast cancer. Some clones in this sample may be carry-over from other donors' samples.

This clonotype was seen at least ten times. A much larger clone is a single base away; this may be a read error. The chain has TRBV20-1 and TRBJ2-1, with D possibly being TRBD1 (5 bases). Looked up from germline, CDR1 is DFQATT and CDR2 is SNEGSKA (reference sequence). CDR3 length: 14 amino acids. The DNA for the CDR3 is TGCAGTGCTAGCTTCAGGGTCTCCTACACTGAGCAGTTCTTC. Translated: CSASFRVSYTEQFF.

This clonotype was detected once. The chain combines TRBV4-2 with TRBJ1-5; no reliable D call. The CDR3 has 11 amino acids. V lost 4 bases to trimming and J lost 6 bases, with 4 bases between them. Germline V gene sequence: CDR1 LGHNA, CDR2 YNFKEQ. The CDR3 DNA sequence: TGTGCCAGCAGCCGGAGTCAGCCCCAGCATTTT. This codes for CASSRSQPQHF.

V usage is TRBV2 and J usage is TRBJ1-4, with 7 positions matching TRBD1. The germline gives CDR1 SNHLY, CDR2 FYNNEI. This CDR3 comprises 15 residues. V trimming: 6 bases; J trimming: 8 bases; junction bases outside the gene matches: 12. The CDR3 DNA follows: TGTGCCAGCAGAAGCCTACAGGGGTGGGACGAAAAACTGTTTTTT. It translates to CASRSLQGWDEKLFF.

DNA of the CDR3: TGCAGTGCTCAATCTGGAAACACCATATATTTT. It is translated as CSAQSGNTIYF. The V gene is TRBV20-1, the J gene TRBJ1-3; D remains unclear. V was clipped by 5 bases and J by 1 base, with 3 bases between them. The length of the CDR3 is 11 residues. CDR1 and CDR2 (germline): DFQATT, SNEGSKA (reference sequence).

A single count supports this clonotype. J is TRBJ2-2 and V is TRBV7-2, with D unresolved. Trimming removed 5 bases from V and 7 bases from J, with 11 bases in between. CDR3 length: 13 residues. CDR1 SGHTA and CDR2 FQGNSA come from the germline V gene. The CDR3 coding sequence is TGTGCCAGCAGCCTTAATCCGGGCGGGGAGCTGTTTTTT. This encodes CASSLNPGGELFF.

Many counts were recorded for this clonotype. CDR3 in DNA: TGTGCCAGCAGCTTAGAAATCATAGCGGGGACCTATAGTGAGCAGTTCTTC. Translating it yields CASSLEIIAGTYSEQFF. The chain couples TRBV11-2 to TRBJ2-1; 8 positions match TRBD2. The germline CDR1 and CDR2 sequences are SGHAT and FQNNGV. Trimming removed 0 bases from V and 9 bases from J; junction bases left unmatched: 13. This CDR3 contains 17 residues.

This clonotype was counted ten times or more. The J gene is TRBJ1-2, the V gene TRBV7-2; D possibly corresponds to TRBD1 (6 bases). Germline V gives CDR1 SGHTA, CDR2 FQGNSA. The CDR3 loop spans 14 amino acids. The V end lost 5 bases, the J end lost 7 bases, and 17 bases lay between the germline ends. The CDR3 region is CASSLQQGRGGYTF. The CDR3 DNA sequence: TGTGCCAGCAGCCTCCAACAGGGTAGGGGTGGCTACACCTTC.

This chain connects TRBV2 to TRBJ2-1; no clear D gene. The CDR3 is 18 amino acids. Trimming removed 4 bases at V and 0 bases at J, with 19 bases between. Looked up from germline, CDR1 is SNHLY and CDR2 is FYNNEI. The CDR3 protein is CASSATPSGLSSYNEQFF. In DNA, the CDR3 is TGTGCCAGCAGTGCTACCCCATCGGGCCTAAGCTCCTACAATGAGCAGTTCTTC.

This clonotype was counted ten times or more. V is TRBV15 and J is TRBJ1-5; D is possibly TRBD1 (6 bases). CDR1 is LNHNV, CDR2 YYDKDF, per germline (reference sequence). The CDR3 runs 14 residues. Trimming took 0 bases from V and 3 from J, leaving 6 bases between them. CDR3 DNA sequence: TGTGCCACCAGCAGAGAGGGGGCCAATCAGCCCCAGCATTTT. It encodes CATSREGANQPQHF.

This rearrangement joins TRBV6-1 to TRBJ2-7, with TRBD2 identical over 9 bases. V shed 7 bases and J 2 bases; nucleotides not matched to a gene: 3. Germline CDR1 and CDR2: MNHNS and SASEGT. This CDR3 has 13 amino acids. The CDR3 DNA reads TGTGCCAGCATGGCTAGCGGGGCCTACGAGCAGTACGTC. Translating it yields CASMASGAYEQYV.

The chain couples TRBV24-1 to TRBJ2-5; 7 nucleotides agree with TRBD1. Germline V CDR1 and CDR2: KGHDR, SFDVKD. Germline trimming cut 3 bases from V and 2 bases from J; bases unmatched to any gene: 5. The CDR3 is 15 residues long. The CDR3 region is CATSDHGTAQETQYF. CDR3 bases: TGTGCCACCAGTGATCACGGGACAGCGCAAGAGACCCAGTACTTC.

The chain carries TRBV2 and TRBJ1-2; a possible D gene is TRBD1 (5 bases). Looked up from germline, CDR1 is SNHLY and CDR2 is FYNNEI. This CDR3 spans 12 amino acids. Trimming left V 3 bases short and J 7 bases short, with 9 bases between. Here the CDR3 DNA reads TGTGCCAGCAGTGAGAGGGGCTCTGGCTACACCTTC. The encoded protein is CASSERGSGYTF.

This chain uses TRBV5-1 with TRBJ1-4, with D maybe TRBD1 (6 bases). The CDR3 length is 14 residues. The germline V gene encodes CDR1 SGHRS and CDR2 YFSETQ. V gave up 4 bases and J gave up 8 bases, with 15 bases separating them. The CDR3 coding sequence is TGCGCCAGCAGCCAACAGGGAAGTAGAGAAAAACTGTTTTTT. Protein: CASSQQGSREKLFF.

This clonotype was observed a handful of times. The chain is built from TRBV7-2 and TRBJ2-1, with unresolved D. Germline CDR1 and CDR2: SGHTA and FQGNSA. The length of the CDR3 is 8 residues. CDR3 nucleotide sequence: TGTGCTATTCGCGGGCAGTTCTTC. It specifies CAIRGQFF.

The V gene is TRBV11-3, the J gene TRBJ2-7; TRBD1 or TRBD2 may be the D gene (6 bases each). The ends were cut back, 5 bases at V and 4 bases at J, with 18 bases in the middle. The germline CDR1 and CDR2 sequences are SGHNT and YENEEA. The CDR3 length is 15 residues. CDR3 protein: CASSTPGASLYEQYF. CDR3 DNA sequence: TGTGCCAGCAGCACACCGGGGGCCAGCCTATACGAGCAGTACTTC.